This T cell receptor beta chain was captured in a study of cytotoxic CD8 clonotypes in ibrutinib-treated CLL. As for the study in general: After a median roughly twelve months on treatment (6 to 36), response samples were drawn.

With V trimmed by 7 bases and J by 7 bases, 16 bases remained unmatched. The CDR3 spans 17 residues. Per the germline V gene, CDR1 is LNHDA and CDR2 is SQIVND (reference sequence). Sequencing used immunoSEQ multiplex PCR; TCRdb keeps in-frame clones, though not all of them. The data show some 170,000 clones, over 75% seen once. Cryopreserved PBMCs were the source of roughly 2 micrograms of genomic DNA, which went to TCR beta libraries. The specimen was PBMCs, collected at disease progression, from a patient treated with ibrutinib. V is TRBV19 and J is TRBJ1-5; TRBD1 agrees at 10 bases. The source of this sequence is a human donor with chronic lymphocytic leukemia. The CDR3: CASTPFIGGQGSQPQHF. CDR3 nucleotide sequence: TGTGCCAGTACCCCCTTCATAGGGGGACAGGGGTCCCAGCCCCAGCATTTT.